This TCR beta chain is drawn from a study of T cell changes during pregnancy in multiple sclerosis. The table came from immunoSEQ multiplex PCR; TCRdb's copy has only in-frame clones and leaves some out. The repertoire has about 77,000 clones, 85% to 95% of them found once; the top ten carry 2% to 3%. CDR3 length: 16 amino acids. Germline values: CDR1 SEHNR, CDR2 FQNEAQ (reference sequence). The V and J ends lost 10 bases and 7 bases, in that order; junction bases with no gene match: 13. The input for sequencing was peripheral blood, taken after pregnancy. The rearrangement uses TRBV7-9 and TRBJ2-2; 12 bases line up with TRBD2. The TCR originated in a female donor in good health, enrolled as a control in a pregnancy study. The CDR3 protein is CATILGLAGSIGELFF. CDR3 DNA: TGTGCCACCATCCTCGGACTAGCGGGATCGATCGGGGAGCTGTTTTTT.